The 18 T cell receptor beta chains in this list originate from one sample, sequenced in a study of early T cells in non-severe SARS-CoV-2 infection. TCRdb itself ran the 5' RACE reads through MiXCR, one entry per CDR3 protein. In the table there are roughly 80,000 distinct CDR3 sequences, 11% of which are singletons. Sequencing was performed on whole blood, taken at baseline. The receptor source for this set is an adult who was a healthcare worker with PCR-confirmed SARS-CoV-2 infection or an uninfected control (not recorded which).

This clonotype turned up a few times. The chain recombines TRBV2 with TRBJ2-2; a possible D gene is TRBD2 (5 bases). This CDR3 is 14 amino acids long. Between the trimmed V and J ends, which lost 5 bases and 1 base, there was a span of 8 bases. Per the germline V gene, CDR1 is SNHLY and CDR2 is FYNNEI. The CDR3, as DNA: TGTGCCAGCAGTTACCGGGAGAACACCGGGGAGCTGTTTTTT. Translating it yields CASSYRENTGELFF.

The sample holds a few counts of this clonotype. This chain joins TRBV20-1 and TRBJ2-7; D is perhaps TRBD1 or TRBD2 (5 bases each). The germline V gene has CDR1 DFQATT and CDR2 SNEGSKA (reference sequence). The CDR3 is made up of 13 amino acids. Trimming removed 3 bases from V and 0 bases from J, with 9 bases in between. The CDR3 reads CSARAGSSYEQYF. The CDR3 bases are TGCAGTGCTAGGGCAGGGAGCTCCTACGAGCAGTACTTC.

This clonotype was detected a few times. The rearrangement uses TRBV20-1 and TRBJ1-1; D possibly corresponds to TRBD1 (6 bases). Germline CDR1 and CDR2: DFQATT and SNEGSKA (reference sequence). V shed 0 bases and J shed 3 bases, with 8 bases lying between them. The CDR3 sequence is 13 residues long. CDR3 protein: CSAREGGYTEAFF. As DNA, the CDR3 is TGCAGTGCTAGAGAAGGGGGATACACTGAAGCTTTCTTT.

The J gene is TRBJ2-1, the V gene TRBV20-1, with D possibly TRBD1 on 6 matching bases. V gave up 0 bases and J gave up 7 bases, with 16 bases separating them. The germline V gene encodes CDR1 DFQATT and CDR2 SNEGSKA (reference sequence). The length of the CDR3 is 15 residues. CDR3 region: CSARDQAPRGNEQFF. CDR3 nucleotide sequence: TGCAGTGCTAGAGATCAGGCGCCTAGGGGGAATGAGCAGTTCTTC.

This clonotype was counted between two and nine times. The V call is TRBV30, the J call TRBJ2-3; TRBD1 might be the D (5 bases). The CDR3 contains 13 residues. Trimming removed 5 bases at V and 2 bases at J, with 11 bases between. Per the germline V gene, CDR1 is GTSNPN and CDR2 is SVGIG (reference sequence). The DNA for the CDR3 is TGTGCCTGGTCGAACAGGATCACAGATACGCAGTATTTT. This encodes CAWSNRITDTQYF.

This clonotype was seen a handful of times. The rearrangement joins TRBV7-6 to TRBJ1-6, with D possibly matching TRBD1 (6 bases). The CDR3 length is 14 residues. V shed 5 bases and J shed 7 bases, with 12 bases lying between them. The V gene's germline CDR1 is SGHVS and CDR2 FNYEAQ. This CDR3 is CASSNREGNSPLHF. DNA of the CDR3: TGTGCCAGCAGCAACAGGGAAGGAAATTCACCCCTCCACTTT.

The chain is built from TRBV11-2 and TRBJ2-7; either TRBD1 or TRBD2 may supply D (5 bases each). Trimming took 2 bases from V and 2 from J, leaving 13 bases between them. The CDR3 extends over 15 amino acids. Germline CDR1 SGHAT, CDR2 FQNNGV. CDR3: CASSLSGPLPYEQYF. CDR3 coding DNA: TGTGCCAGCAGCTTATCGGGGCCCCTTCCCTACGAGCAGTACTTC.

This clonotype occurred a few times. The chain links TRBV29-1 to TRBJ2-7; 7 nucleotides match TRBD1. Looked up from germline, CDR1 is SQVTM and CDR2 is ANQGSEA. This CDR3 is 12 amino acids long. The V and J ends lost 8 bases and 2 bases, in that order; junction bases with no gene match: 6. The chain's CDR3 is CSSLGTAYEQYF. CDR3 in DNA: TGCAGCTCCCTCGGGACAGCCTACGAGCAGTACTTC.

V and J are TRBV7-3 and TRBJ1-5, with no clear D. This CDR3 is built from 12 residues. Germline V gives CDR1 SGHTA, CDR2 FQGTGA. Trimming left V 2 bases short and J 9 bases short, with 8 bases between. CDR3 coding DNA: TGTGCCAGCAGCTTAGGTGAGGGGCCCCAGCATTTT. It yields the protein CASSLGEGPQHF.

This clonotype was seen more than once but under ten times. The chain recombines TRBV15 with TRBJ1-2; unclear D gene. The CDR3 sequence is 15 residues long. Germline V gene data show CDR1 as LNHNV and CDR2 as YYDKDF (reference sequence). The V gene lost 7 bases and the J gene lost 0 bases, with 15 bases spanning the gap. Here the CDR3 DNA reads TGTGCCACCACCCTAGGAGGTGTAGCTAACTATGGCTACACCTTC. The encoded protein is CATTLGGVANYGYTF.

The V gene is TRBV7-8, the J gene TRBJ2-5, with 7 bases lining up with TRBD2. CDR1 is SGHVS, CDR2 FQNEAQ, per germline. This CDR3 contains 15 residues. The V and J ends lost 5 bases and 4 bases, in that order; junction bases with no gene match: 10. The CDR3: CASSPMPASGETQYF. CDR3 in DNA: TGTGCCAGCAGCCCTATGCCTGCTAGCGGAGAGACCCAGTACTTC.

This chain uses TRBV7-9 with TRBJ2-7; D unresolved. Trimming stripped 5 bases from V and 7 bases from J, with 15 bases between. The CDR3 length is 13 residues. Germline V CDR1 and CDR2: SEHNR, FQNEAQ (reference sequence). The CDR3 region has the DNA TGTGCCAGCAGCCCCCCCGGGCGTTTGGAGCAGTACTTC. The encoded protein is CASSPPGRLEQYF.

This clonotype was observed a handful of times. Here the CDR3 reads CSAQGDRGSAGNTIYF. The CDR3, as DNA: TGCAGTGCCCAGGGGGACAGGGGTTCGGCTGGAAACACCATATATTTT. The chain combines TRBV20-1 with TRBJ1-3; 10 nucleotides agree with TRBD1. Trimming removed 6 bases from V and 2 bases from J; junction bases left unmatched: 10. There are 16 residues in the CDR3. Germline V lookup: CDR1 DFQATT, CDR2 SNEGSKA (reference sequence).

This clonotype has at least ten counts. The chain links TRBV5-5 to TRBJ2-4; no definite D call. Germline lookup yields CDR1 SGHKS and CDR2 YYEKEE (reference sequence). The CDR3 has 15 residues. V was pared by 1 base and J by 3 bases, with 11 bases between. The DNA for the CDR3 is TGTGCCAGCAGCTTGTTGGGCAACATCAAAAACATTCAGTACTTC. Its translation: CASSLLGNIKNIQYF. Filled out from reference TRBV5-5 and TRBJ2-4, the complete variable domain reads DAGVTQSPTHLIKTRGQQVTLRCSPISGHKSVSWYQQVLGQGPQFIFQYYEKEERGRGNFPDRFSARQFPNYSSELNVNALLLGDSALYLCASSLLGNIKNIQYFGAGTRLSVL.

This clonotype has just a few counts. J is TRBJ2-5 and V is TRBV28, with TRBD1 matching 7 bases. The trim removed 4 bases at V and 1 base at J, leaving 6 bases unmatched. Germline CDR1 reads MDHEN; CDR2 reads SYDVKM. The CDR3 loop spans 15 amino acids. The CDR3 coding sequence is TGTGCCAGCAGTTCCATTGGACAGGTCCAAGAGACCCAGTACTTC. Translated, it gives CASSSIGQVQETQYF. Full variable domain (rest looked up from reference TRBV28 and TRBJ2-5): DVKVTQSSRYLVKRTGEKVFLECVQDMDHENMFWYRQDPGLGLRLIYFSYDVKMKEKGDIPEGYSVSREKKERFSLILESASTNQTSMYLCASSSIGQVQETQYFGPGTRLLVL.

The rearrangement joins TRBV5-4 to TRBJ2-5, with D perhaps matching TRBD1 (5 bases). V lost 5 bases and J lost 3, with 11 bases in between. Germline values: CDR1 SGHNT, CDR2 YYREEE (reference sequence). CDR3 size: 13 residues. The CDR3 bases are TGTGCCAGCAGTCATGACAGTAAAGAGACCCAGTACTTC. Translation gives CASSHDSKETQYF.

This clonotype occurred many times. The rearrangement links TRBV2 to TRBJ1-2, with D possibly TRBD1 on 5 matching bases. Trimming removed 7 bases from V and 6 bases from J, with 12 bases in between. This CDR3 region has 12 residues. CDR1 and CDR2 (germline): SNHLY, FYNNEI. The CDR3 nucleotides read TGTGCCAGCAATCGCCCAGGGAATGGCTACACCTTC. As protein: CASNRPGNGYTF. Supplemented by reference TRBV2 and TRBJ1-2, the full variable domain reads EPEVTQTPSHQVTQMGQEVILRCVPISNHLYFYWYRQILGQKVEFLVSFYNNEISEKSEIFDDQFSVERPDGSNFTLKIRSTKLEDSAMYFCASNRPGNGYTFGSGTRLTVV.

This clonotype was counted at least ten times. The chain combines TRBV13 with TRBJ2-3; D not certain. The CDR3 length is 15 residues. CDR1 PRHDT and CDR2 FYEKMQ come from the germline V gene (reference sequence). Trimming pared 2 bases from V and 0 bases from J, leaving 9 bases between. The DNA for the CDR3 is TGTGCCAGCAGCTTATTGGGTCCTAGCACAGATACGCAGTATTTT. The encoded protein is CASSLLGPSTDTQYF.